The T cell receptor beta chain described here comes from a study of cytomegalovirus exposure and HLA in healthy donors. The study ran its PCR with 60 Vbeta and 13 Jbeta primers. Sequencing used immunoSEQ multiplex PCR; TCRdb keeps in-frame clones, though not all of them. The sample lists 110,000 to 150,000 clones; roughly 76% were seen once. Germline loops: CDR1 MGHRA, CDR2 YSYEKL. The CDR3 runs 18 residues. V lost 0 bases, J lost 0 bases, and 18 bases lay in between. The sample taken for sequencing was PBMCs. The gene calls are TRBV4-1 and TRBJ2-7; D possibly corresponds to TRBD2 (6 bases). The receptor was isolated from a female donor in good health and CMV-seronegative. CDR3 residues: CASSQEEGLARSSYEQYF. For the CDR3, the DNA is TGCGCCAGCAGCCAAGAAGAGGGTCTAGCGCGTAGCTCCTACGAGCAGTACTTC.